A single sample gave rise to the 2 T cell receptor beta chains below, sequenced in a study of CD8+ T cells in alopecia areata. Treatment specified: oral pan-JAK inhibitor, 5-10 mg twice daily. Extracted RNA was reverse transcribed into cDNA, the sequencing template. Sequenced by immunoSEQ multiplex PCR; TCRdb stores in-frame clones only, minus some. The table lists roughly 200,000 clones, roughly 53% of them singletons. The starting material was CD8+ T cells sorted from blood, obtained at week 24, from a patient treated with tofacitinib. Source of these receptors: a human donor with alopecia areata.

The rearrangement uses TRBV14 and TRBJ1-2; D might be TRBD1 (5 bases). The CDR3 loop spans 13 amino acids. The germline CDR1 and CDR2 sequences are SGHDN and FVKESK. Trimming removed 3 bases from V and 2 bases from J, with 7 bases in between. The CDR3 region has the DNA TGTGCCAGCAGCCATGACAGAAACTATGGCTACACCTTC. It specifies CASSHDRNYGYTF. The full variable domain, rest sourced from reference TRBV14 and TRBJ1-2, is EAGVTQFPSHSVIEKGQTVTLRCDPISGHDNLYWYRRVMGKEIKFLLHFVKESKQDESGMPNNRFLAERTGGTYSTLKVQPAELEDSGVYFCASSHDRNYGYTFGSGTRLTVV.

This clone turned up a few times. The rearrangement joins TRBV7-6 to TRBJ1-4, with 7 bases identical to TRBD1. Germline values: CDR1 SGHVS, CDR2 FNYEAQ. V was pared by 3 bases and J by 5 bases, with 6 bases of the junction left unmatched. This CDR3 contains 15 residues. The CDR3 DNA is TGTGCCAGCAGCTTTGGGACAGCGAGGAATGAAAAACTGTTTTTT. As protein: CASSFGTARNEKLFF. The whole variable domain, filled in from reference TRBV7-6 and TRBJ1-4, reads GAGVSQSPRYKVTKRGQDVALRCDPISGHVSLYWYRQALGQGPEFLTYFNYEAQQDKSGLPNDRFSAERPEGSISTLTIQRTEQRDSAMYRCASSFGTARNEKLFFGSGTQLSVL.